Listed below are T cell receptor beta chains from one sample, sequenced in a study of blood T cell repertoires in COVID-19. Profiling relied on immunoSEQ multiplex PCR, and the TCRdb table lists in-frame clones only, not all of them. The sample yields a few hundred thousand clones, 85% seen once. Sequences were obtained from peripheral blood. The origin of the receptors is a woman under 30 with acute or convalescent COVID-19. The conserved cysteine and the conserved F or W are not part of the CDR3 here.

>TRBV5-6
ASSPWGTITYEQY
>TRBV2
ASRRNPAGELF
>TRBV2
ASRGRGHGYT
>TRBV5-8
ASSSLSPGGNQPQH
>TRBV24-1
ATSDPTYTDTQY
>TRBV5-6
ASSLRLDRGYGAF
>TRBV13
ASSPRGDTQY
>TRBV24-1
ATSDLGGEVSYNEQF
>TRBV7-2
ASSLIASGALTDTQY
>TRBV6-1
ASSEGHTSGSYEQY
>TRBV18
ASSPPNGEITNYGYT
>TRBV6-6
ASTTGGTGTSPLH
>TRBV5-4
ASSSNRGQGDSEYT
>TRBV6-5
ASSYSRDSNYGYT
>TRBV19
ASSSRPQGAANEKLF
>TRBV16
ASSVQGISGELF
>TRBV6-5
ASSSDRVGSPLH
>TRBV12-3/TRBV12-4
ASHAGGTEAF
>TRBV11-3
ASSSPKPTGRETQY
>TRBV3-1/TRBV3-2
ASSQGSIAGGQETQY
>TRBV21-1
ASSMGHQPQH
>TRBV29-1
SVEGPGQYSNQPQH
>TRBV11-2
ASSLKDRRLF
>TRBV20-1
SASRLASGDNEQF
>TRBV4-1
ASSITGGETQY
>TRBV7-3
ASSLSGQSYEQY
>TRBV7-9
ASSLDAGGYT
>TRBV13
ASSLGRAGGPKGEQF
>TRBV4-1
ASSQSGEGSNQPQH
>TRBV4-2
ASSQDSEEAGDNEQF
>TRBV7-2
ASSGDRAYTEAF
>TRBV27
ASSKDPGLADVYQETQY
>TRBV3-1/TRBV3-2
ASSSGTVNSPLH
>TRBV20-1
SASSTSYYEQY